These 30 T cell receptor beta chains were all obtained from the same sample, sequenced in a study of PD-L1 blockade in urothelial cancer. Produced via immunoSEQ multiplex PCR; TCRdb's table is partial and in-frame only. The sample holds about 84,000 clones; about 81% are singletons and the top ten take over 7.5%. This sample comprised PBMCs, obtained around atezolizumab (anti-PD-L1) treatment. The receptors come from a man in his sixties or seventies with urothelial cancer.

This clone was recorded only once. This chain uses TRBV5-1 with TRBJ2-5, with D possibly matching TRBD1 (5 bases). The V end lost 1 base, the J end lost 2 bases, and 9 bases lay between the germline ends. This CDR3 region has 14 residues. CDR1 is SGHRS, CDR2 YFSETQ, per germline. CDR3: CASSLRGHQETQYF. In DNA, the CDR3 is TGCGCCAGCAGCTTGAGGGGTCATCAAGAGACCCAGTACTTC.

This rearrangement joins TRBV5-4 to TRBJ2-1; TRBD1 aligns across 9 bases. CDR1 is SGHNT, CDR2 YYREEE, per germline (reference sequence). The ends lost 1 base at V and 3 bases at J; junction bases unmatched: 2. The CDR3 runs 15 residues. For the CDR3, the DNA is TGTGCCAGCAGCTTGCCGGGACAGGGCTACAATGAGCAGTTCTTC. Translated: CASSLPGQGYNEQFF.

The chain carries TRBV10-3 and TRBJ1-1, with TRBD1 matching over 10 bases. With V trimmed by 2 bases and J by 5 bases, 8 bases remained unmatched. Looked up from germline, CDR1 is ENHRY and CDR2 is SYGVKD. CDR3 length equals 16 residues. The CDR3, as DNA: TGTGCCATCAGTGAGGGGACAGGGGAACAGGGGACTGAAGCTTTCTTT. As protein: CAISEGTGEQGTEAFF.

The rearrangement uses TRBV6-5 and TRBJ2-7; 13 positions agree with TRBD2. CDR3 length: 15 residues. Germline CDR1 and CDR2: MNHEY and SVGAGI. Trimming cost V 6 bases and J 2 bases; bases outside gene matches: 4. The CDR3 is CASRSLAGGAYEQYF. As DNA, the CDR3 is TGTGCCAGCAGGTCACTAGCGGGAGGGGCCTACGAGCAGTACTTC.

The chain combines TRBV29-1 with TRBJ1-1; D gene unclear. Germline-derived CDR1 and CDR2 are SQVTM and ANQGSEA. V lost 4 bases, J lost 5 bases, and 14 bases lay in between. This CDR3 contains 13 residues. The CDR3 DNA is TGCAGCGTTGGCCCCTTGAGGGCTACTGAAGCTTTCTTT. Its translation: CSVGPLRATEAFF. Using reference TRBV29-1 and TRBJ1-1 for the parts outside the CDR3, the full variable domain is SAVISQKPSRDICQRGTSLTIQCQVDSQVTMMFWYRQQPGQSLTLIATANQGSEATYESGFVIDKFPISRPNLTFSTLTVSNMSPEDSSIYLCSVGPLRATEAFFGQGTRLTVV.

The rearrangement links TRBV19 to TRBJ1-1; D gene unclear. Per germline, CDR1 LNHDA and CDR2 SQIVND (reference sequence). This CDR3 comprises 13 residues. V was clipped by 4 bases and J by 2 bases, with 8 bases between them. The CDR3 region is CASSTRYNTEAFF. For the CDR3, the DNA is TGTGCCAGTAGTACCAGGTATAACACTGAAGCTTTCTTT. The full variable domain, in which reference TRBV19 and TRBJ1-1 provide the parts outside the CDR3, is DGGITQSPKYLFRKEGQNVTLSCEQNLNHDAMYWYRQDPGQGLRLIYYSQIVNDFQKGDIAEGYSVSREKKESFPLTVTSAQKNPTAFYLCASSTRYNTEAFFGQGTRLTVV.

The chain uses TRBV7-8 and TRBJ1-5, with D maybe TRBD1 (5 bases). V gave up 5 bases and J gave up 6 bases, with 14 bases separating them. The CDR3 length is 14 residues. Germline CDR1 SGHVS, CDR2 FQNEAQ. The DNA of the CDR3 is TGTGCCAGCAGCGTCGGGGGGGTCAGTCAGCCCCAGCATTTT. It encodes CASSVGGVSQPQHF. The full variable domain, rest sourced from reference TRBV7-8 and TRBJ1-5, is GAGVSQSPRYKVAKRGQDVALRCDPISGHVSLFWYQQALGQGPEFLTYFQNEAQLDKSGLPSDRFFAERPEGSVSTLKIQRTQQEDSAVYLCASSVGGVSQPQHFGDGTRLSIL.

J is TRBJ2-7 and V is TRBV7-2; TRBD2 is a possible D gene (5 bases). Trimming removed 3 bases from V and 4 bases from J, with 13 bases in between. CDR3 length equals 14 residues. Germline values: CDR1 SGHTA, CDR2 FQGNSA. CDR3: CASSFAGESYEQYF. The CDR3 DNA reads TGTGCCAGCAGCTTCGCTGGGGAGTCGTACGAGCAGTACTTC.

This clone was recorded once. At one boundary the junction diverges from the germline segment, which might be a read error. The rearrangement uses TRBV11-2 and TRBJ2-7; weak D call: TRBD2 (6 bases). The CDR3 has 12 amino acids. The V gene's germline CDR1 is SGHAT and CDR2 FQNNGV. CDR3 sequence reads: CASRSLTGTPTF. DNA for the CDR3: TGTGCCAGCAGGAGCCTGACCGGGACTCCGACCTTC.

The chain recombines TRBV5-6 with TRBJ1-2, with 7 bases lining up with TRBD1. Germline V gene sequence: CDR1 SGHDT, CDR2 YYEEEE. The CDR3 consists of 14 residues. Trimming at V came to 0 bases and at J to 4 bases, leaving 3 bases not matched to a gene. This chain's CDR3 is CASSLEPGGYGYTF. The CDR3 DNA reads TGTGCCAGCAGCTTGGAGCCAGGGGGCTATGGCTACACCTTC.

This sequence joins TRBV10-2 and TRBJ2-1; unclear D gene. This CDR3 contains 12 residues. Germline values: CDR1 WSHSY, CDR2 SAAADI. Trimming took off 2 bases at V and 9 bases at J, with 8 bases between the two ends. The CDR3 DNA reads TGCGCCAGCAGTGAGCGGCGGAGTGAGCAGTTCTTC. Protein product: CASSERRSEQFF.

This clone has a single count. The chain carries TRBV7-9 and TRBJ1-3; no reliable D call. Germline V gene lookup returns CDR1 SEHNR and CDR2 FQNEAQ (reference sequence). V lost 2 bases and J lost 4, with 6 bases in between. There are 13 residues in the CDR3. CDR3 region: CASSLNSGNTIYF. The CDR3 DNA is TGTGCCAGCAGCTTAAACTCAGGAAACACCATATATTTT.

The chain joins TRBV28 to TRBJ2-1; maybe TRBD2 (7 bases). There are 13 residues in the CDR3. CDR1 is MDHEN and CDR2 is SYDVKM in the germline V gene. V lost 8 bases, J lost 3 bases, and 11 bases lay in between. CDR3 in amino acids: CASGGGGYNEQFF. CDR3 sequence (DNA): TGTGCCAGCGGGGGAGGGGGCTACAATGAGCAGTTCTTC.

The chain couples TRBV19 to TRBJ2-7; the D gene is possibly TRBD1 (5 bases). This CDR3 has 13 residues. Germline values: CDR1 LNHDA, CDR2 SQIVND (reference sequence). Trimming pared 3 bases from V and 0 bases from J, leaving 6 bases between. The CDR3 coding sequence is TGTGCCAGTAGTATTCAGGGCTCCTACGAGCAGTACTTC. This gives the protein CASSIQGSYEQYF.

This chain links TRBV25-1 with TRBJ2-5; TRBD1 aligns across 7 bases. V gave up 2 bases and J gave up 9 bases; unmatched junction bases: 3. The CDR3 length is 12 residues. The germline V gene has CDR1 MGHDK and CDR2 SYGVNS. The CDR3 loop is CASSEEGTAQYF. In DNA, the CDR3 is TGTGCCAGCAGTGAAGAGGGGACAGCCCAGTACTTC. The whole variable domain, filled in from reference TRBV25-1 and TRBJ2-5, reads EADIYQTPRYLVIGTGKKITLECSQTMGHDKMYWYQQDPGMELHLIHYSYGVNSTEKGDLSSESTVSRIRTEHFPLTLESARPSHTSQYLCASSEEGTAQYFGPGTRLLVL.

The chain carries TRBV7-8 and TRBJ2-5; no clear D gene. Trimming took off 3 bases at V and 1 base at J, with 6 bases between the two ends. This CDR3 region has 13 residues. Germline V CDR1 and CDR2: SGHVS, FQNEAQ. The CDR3 is CASSLNTQETQYF. The CDR3 DNA sequence: TGTGCCAGCAGCTTGAACACCCAAGAGACCCAGTACTTC. The full variable domain, rest sourced from reference TRBV7-8 and TRBJ2-5, is GAGVSQSPRYKVAKRGQDVALRCDPISGHVSLFWYQQALGQGPEFLTYFQNEAQLDKSGLPSDRFFAERPEGSVSTLKIQRTQQEDSAVYLCASSLNTQETQYFGPGTRLLVL.

The chain couples TRBV18 to TRBJ2-5; 8 positions match TRBD1. The CDR3 totals 15 residues. Trimming took 3 bases from V and 5 from J; bases not matched to a gene: 8. Germline CDR1 reads KGHSH; CDR2 reads LQKENI. CDR3 residues: CASSPYSGGRETQYF. DNA of the CDR3: TGTGCCAGCTCACCTTACTCAGGGGGCCGGGAGACCCAGTACTTC.

The V call is TRBV29-1, the J call TRBJ2-1; TRBD2 agrees at 9 bases. J was trimmed by 6 bases and V by 4 bases; bases with no gene match: 13. The CDR3 sequence is 16 residues long. Germline V gene data show CDR1 as SQVTM and CDR2 as ANQGSEA. Here the CDR3 DNA reads TGCAGCGTTGCTAGCGGGATTACCCTGAATACCAATGAGCAGTTCTTC. This codes for CSVASGITLNTNEQFF.

The chain is built from TRBV7-2 and TRBJ2-1; 7 bases agree with TRBD2. The CDR3 totals 18 residues. From germline, CDR1 is SGHTA and CDR2 FQGNSA. The ends lost 5 bases at V and 0 bases at J; junction bases unmatched: 13. The CDR3 DNA reads as TGTGCCAGCAGCCAAAGAGGCCTAGCGGTGAGCTCCTACAATGAGCAGTTCTTC. It yields the protein CASSQRGLAVSSYNEQFF.

The V and J genes are TRBV5-1 and TRBJ2-2, with D perhaps matching TRBD2 (5 bases). Trimming pared 1 base from V and 4 bases from J, leaving 11 bases between. This CDR3 has 15 residues. Looked up from germline, CDR1 is SGHRS and CDR2 is YFSETQ. The CDR3 spells CASSLPRDPTGELFF. The CDR3 DNA is TGCGCCAGCAGCTTGCCTCGGGATCCCACCGGGGAGCTGTTTTTT.

The V gene is TRBV16, the J gene TRBJ2-5, with D possibly matching TRBD2 (6 bases). The DNA matches TRBJ2-7 better at its end, which makes the J call doubtful. This CDR3 has 13 amino acids. Germline V gene data show CDR1 as KGHSY and CDR2 as FQNENV. The chain's CDR3 is CASSLSSAYEQYF. Written as DNA, the CDR3 is TGTGCCAGCAGCCTGTCTAGCGCCTACGAGCAGTACTTC.

The table lists this clone with a few counts. The V gene is TRBV14, the J gene TRBJ2-3; 8 nucleotides align to TRBD2. Unmatched junction bases numbered 15, after V lost 0 bases and J lost 4 bases. This CDR3 spans 19 amino acids. Germline CDR1 is SGHDN and CDR2 is FVKESK. The CDR3: CASSQDPLWVGGASDTQYF. The DNA for the CDR3 is TGTGCCAGCAGCCAAGACCCCCTCTGGGTCGGGGGGGCCTCAGATACGCAGTATTTT.

This chain joins TRBV6-5 and TRBJ2-1, with 9 bases lining up with TRBD1. The J segment lost 6 bases and the V segment lost 7 bases, leaving 7 bases of the junction unmatched. Germline CDR1 is MNHEY and CDR2 is SVGAGI. The CDR3 covers 14 residues. The CDR3 here is CASKRTGAPNEQFF. The CDR3 region has the DNA TGTGCCAGCAAACGGACAGGGGCGCCCAATGAGCAGTTCTTC.

This clone was counted a few times. This sequence joins TRBV27 and TRBJ2-1; D not certain. V was shortened by 3 bases and J by 2 bases, with 8 bases between the two germline ends. The CDR3 has 14 residues. Germline V gene sequence: CDR1 MNHEY, CDR2 SMNVEV (reference sequence). The CDR3 sequence: CASSFGQAYNEQFF. CDR3 bases: TGTGCCAGCAGTTTTGGGCAGGCCTACAATGAGCAGTTCTTC.

V is TRBV5-5 and J is TRBJ2-7; the match to TRBD1 covers 9 bases. CDR1 and CDR2 (germline): SGHKS, YYEKEE (reference sequence). CDR3 length: 14 amino acids. V dropped 0 bases and J dropped 3; count of bases not matched to a gene: 1. CDR3 region: CASSLAGQGYEQYF. The CDR3 DNA sequence: TGTGCCAGCAGCTTGGCGGGACAGGGCTACGAGCAGTACTTC.

This chain connects TRBV19 to TRBJ2-1; 8 bases are shared with TRBD1. This CDR3 is 13 amino acids long. The V segment lost 7 bases and the J segment 3 bases; nucleotides outside the gene matches: 2. Per the germline V gene, CDR1 is LNHDA and CDR2 is SQIVND (reference sequence). As DNA, the CDR3 is TGTGCCAGTAAAGACAGGGGCTACAATGAGCAGTTCTTC. The encoded protein is CASKDRGYNEQFF. The full variable domain, its missing parts supplied by reference TRBV19 and TRBJ2-1, is DGGITQSPKYLFRKEGQNVTLSCEQNLNHDAMYWYRQDPGQGLRLIYYSQIVNDFQKGDIAEGYSVSREKKESFPLTVTSAQKNPTAFYLCASKDRGYNEQFFGPGTRLTVL.

The chain employs TRBV29-1 and TRBJ1-1; 8 bases map to TRBD1. Trimming at V came to 1 base and at J to 6 bases, leaving 1 base not matched to a gene. CDR3 size: 12 residues. Germline V CDR1 and CDR2: SQVTM, ANQGSEA. CDR3 in amino acids: CSVEGRGPEAFF. The DNA for the CDR3 is TGCAGCGTTGAAGGCAGGGGGCCTGAAGCTTTCTTT.

V gene TRBV5-1 combines with J gene TRBJ2-3; 7 bases agree with TRBD1. V dropped 4 bases and J dropped 2; count of bases not matched to a gene: 7. Germline-derived CDR1 and CDR2 are SGHRS and YFSETQ. The CDR3 extends over 15 amino acids. The CDR3: CASSISGQHTDTQYF. DNA of the CDR3: TGCGCCAGCAGCATCTCGGGACAGCACACAGATACGCAGTATTTT.

Only one count was recorded for this clone. The chain uses TRBV7-9 and TRBJ2-5; TRBD1 agrees at 7 bases. Trimming removed 7 bases from V and 3 bases from J; junction bases left unmatched: 11. CDR1 SEHNR and CDR2 FQNEAQ come from the germline V gene (reference sequence). CDR3 size: 15 residues. As DNA, the CDR3 is TGTGCCAGCAACCCGCCGGGACAGCTAAAAGAGACCCAGTACTTC. Translation gives CASNPPGQLKETQYF.

This clone appeared a few times. This chain joins TRBV2 and TRBJ1-1, with TRBD1 identical over 7 bases. Germline values: CDR1 SNHLY, CDR2 FYNNEI. The ends lost 8 bases at V and 5 bases at J; junction bases unmatched: 17. The CDR3 length is 16 residues. The CDR3 protein is CASQPTRQGSRTEAFF. The CDR3 DNA reads as TGTGCCAGCCAGCCTACCAGACAGGGAAGTAGGACTGAAGCTTTCTTT.